This TCR beta chain was observed in a study of shared clonotypes between healthy human individuals. Sequencing was at deep level. Clones were read by immunoSEQ multiplex PCR, and TCRdb kept only the in-frame ones, dropping some. This sample carries more than 1,200,000 clones, about 98.5% of them seen once, and the ten largest clones take over 0.3%. The CDR3 contains 13 residues. CDR1 and CDR2 from the germline V gene are SGDLS and YYNGEE. V lost 0 bases, J lost 3 bases, and 5 bases lay in between. Worth noting for this clone: Its matching antigen is unknown. Different DNA sequences within this sample yield the same CDR3.

The study, taken as a whole, reports: Generally, naive subsets (rather than memory subsets) showed larger estimated richness. An effect of sequencing depth on clonotype sharing among donors was expected.

Investigators divided CD4+ cells into CD45RA+ naive and CD45RA-negative memory subsets. The sequence derives from a man aged 30 to 39 in good health. Input material: naive CD4+ T cells sorted from blood. Sample subset: CD45RA+ positively selected. The chain joins TRBV9 to TRBJ2-3; D not resolved. In nucleotides, the CDR3 is TGTGCCAGCAGCGTAGGTGTAACAGATACGCAGTATTTT. As protein: CASSVGVTDTQYF.